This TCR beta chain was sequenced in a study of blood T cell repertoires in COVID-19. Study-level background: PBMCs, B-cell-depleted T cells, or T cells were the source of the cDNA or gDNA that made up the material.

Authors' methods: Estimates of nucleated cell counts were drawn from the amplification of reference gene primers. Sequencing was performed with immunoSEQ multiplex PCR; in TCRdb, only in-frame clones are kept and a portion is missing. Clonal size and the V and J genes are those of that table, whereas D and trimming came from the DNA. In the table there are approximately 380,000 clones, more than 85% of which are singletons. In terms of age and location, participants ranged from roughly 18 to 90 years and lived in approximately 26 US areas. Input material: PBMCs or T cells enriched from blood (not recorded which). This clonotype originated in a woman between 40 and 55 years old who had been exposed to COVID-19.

CDR3 protein: CASSIEGTSGNTIYF. The CDR3 region has the DNA TGTGCCAGTAGTATTGAGGGCACCTCTGGAAACACCATATATTTT. This chain uses TRBV19 with TRBJ1-3, with D hard to call. Between the trimmed V and J ends, which lost 3 bases and 0 bases, there was a span of 9 bases. Germline CDR1 reads LNHDA; CDR2 reads SQIVND (reference sequence). The CDR3 is 15 residues long.